The 24 T cell receptor beta chains below come from one sample, sequenced in a study of blood T cells in healthy people across ages. With a J-beta primer mix and a sample-barcoded 5' primer, a second PCR ran roughly 6 to 11 cycles. MiXCR was run by TCRdb on the 5' RACE reads, yielding one entry per CDR3 protein. The sample shows 650,000 to 1,000,000 distinct CDR3 sequences, 36% of them seen only once. Sequencing was carried out using blood. The origin of the receptors is a man between 18 and 35 years old in good health.

Comments on this clonotype: At one end the junction does not follow the germline gene, possibly because of a read error. This chain uses TRBV10-3 with TRBJ2-1; D gene uncertain. Per the germline V gene, CDR1 is ENHRY and CDR2 is SYGVKD. This CDR3 contains 14 residues. The CDR3 here is CAISPVGSYDEQFF. As DNA, the CDR3 is TGTGCCATCAGCCCCGTGGGGTCCTACGATGAGCAGTTCTTC.

This clonotype was observed a handful of times. The rearrangement uses TRBV3-1 and TRBJ1-1, with no clear D. Germline lookup yields CDR1 LGHDT and CDR2 YNNKEL (reference sequence). Trimming pared 1 base from V and 0 bases from J, leaving 9 bases between. This CDR3 spans 15 amino acids. CDR3 in DNA: TGTGCCAGCAGCCAAGTAAGAGCCGTGAACACTGAAGCTTTCTTT. Amino acids: CASSQVRAVNTEAFF.

This clonotype was found once. The rearrangement uses TRBV6-5 and TRBJ2-1; D ambiguous. The J call may be faulty, since TRBJ2-7 better matches the DNA end. The CDR3 has 15 residues. Per the germline V gene, CDR1 is MNHEY and CDR2 is SVGAGI. This CDR3 is CASSYGISFYNEQYF. DNA for the CDR3: TGTGCCAGCAGTTACGGTATTAGCTTCTACAATGAGCAGTACTTC.

A remark on this clonotype: With a much larger clone just one base away, this may be a read error. This sequence joins TRBV11-2 and TRBJ2-7; a possible D gene is TRBD2 (7 bases). Germline CDR1 and CDR2: SGHAT and FQNNGV. Between the trimmed V and J ends, which lost 0 bases and 7 bases, there was a span of 19 bases. This CDR3 contains 16 residues. The CDR3 loop is CASSLDEGGAYNEQYF. CDR3 coding DNA: TGTGCCAGCAGCTTAGATGAAGGGGGGGCCTACAATGAGCAGTACTTC.

In DNA form, the CDR3 reads TGTGCCAGCAGCCCGCGGGACACGCCCTACGAGCAGTACTTC. It translates to CASSPRDTPYEQYF. The rearrangement uses TRBV7-9 and TRBJ2-7; D assignment may be TRBD1 or TRBD2 (6 bases each). The CDR3 contains 14 residues. Germline lookup yields CDR1 SEHNR and CDR2 FQNEAQ (reference sequence). Trimming removed 5 bases from V and 2 bases from J, with 13 bases in between.

The chain is built from TRBV29-1 and TRBJ2-4; tentative D call: TRBD2 (5 bases). TRBJ2-7 explains the end of the DNA better; the J call may be wrong. The CDR3 covers 14 residues. CDR1 and CDR2 from the germline V gene are SQVTM and ANQGSEA. The CDR3 protein is CSVEGVGLEGEQYF. The DNA for the CDR3 is TGCAGCGTTGAAGGGGTAGGACTTGAAGGCGAGCAGTACTTC.

This clonotype has a single count. At one of its ends the junction is not consistent with the germline gene, which may arise from a read error. The chain carries TRBV7-7 and TRBJ2-4, with a possible D match to TRBD1 (7 bases). The J call is doubtful: the DNA matches TRBJ2-5 better. This CDR3 spans 17 amino acids. The germline gives CDR1 SSHAT, CDR2 FNYEAQ (reference sequence). The CDR3 DNA reads TGTGCTAGCAGCGCAGGGAAATTGGAGGGGGCTGCGGGGACCCAGTACTTC. It encodes CASSAGKLEGAAGTQYF.

In nucleotides, the CDR3 is TGTGCCAGCAGAACCGACGTTACTGGGGCCAACGTCCTGACTTTC. Its translation: CASRTDVTGANVLTF. The J gene is TRBJ2-6, the V gene TRBV7-2; no reliable D call. Germline V gives CDR1 SGHTA, CDR2 FQGNSA. This CDR3 contains 15 residues. Trimming removed 6 bases at V and 2 bases at J, with 11 bases between.

This clonotype has only a few counts. The chain links TRBV16 to TRBJ1-1; TRBD1 matches 8 bases. This CDR3 comprises 12 residues. The junction had 4 bases not matched to a gene; V was cut back by 8 bases and J by 5 bases. The germline V gene encodes CDR1 KGHSY and CDR2 FQNENV. CDR3 loop: CASGQGGTEAFF. CDR3 DNA sequence: TGTGCCAGCGGACAGGGTGGGACTGAAGCTTTCTTT.

The chain couples TRBV30 to TRBJ2-7, with unresolved D. V dropped 0 bases and J dropped 2 bases, with 5 bases sitting between them. From germline, CDR1 is GTSNPN and CDR2 SVGIG (reference sequence). CDR3 length: 12 residues. The CDR3 region has the DNA TGTGCCTGGAGTGTCGGAGCCTACGAGCAGTACTTC. Translating it yields CAWSVGAYEQYF.

V gene TRBV7-2 combines with J gene TRBJ2-3, with no clear D. Germline CDR1 is SGHTA and CDR2 is FQGNSA. This CDR3 contains 17 residues. The V gene lost 2 bases and the J gene lost 0 bases, with 15 bases spanning the gap. In nucleotides, the CDR3 is TGTGCCAGCAGCTTATTCGGACGGTCCCGGAGCACAGATACGCAGTATTTT. This gives the protein CASSLFGRSRSTDTQYF.

In the case of this clonotype: This sequence may be a read error, since a much larger clone differs from it by one base. The chain employs TRBV4-1 and TRBJ1-2; 10 bases are a match to TRBD1. The V gene's germline CDR1 is MGHRA and CDR2 YSYEKL. CDR3 size: 15 residues. V lost 6 bases, J lost 5 bases, and 9 bases stayed unmatched. For the CDR3, the DNA is TGCGCCAGCAGGAGCAGACAGGGGGCGACGTATGGCTACACCTTC. Protein sequence: CASRSRQGATYGYTF.

About this clonotype: A read error may be the cause here, since a much bigger clone is one base away. The rearrangement uses TRBV12-3 or TRBV12-4 and TRBJ1-4; a weak D match, TRBD1 (5 bases). The CDR3 runs to 14 residues. The CDR3 coding sequence is TGTGCCAGCAGTTTTTCAGGGCCGAATGAAACACTGTTTTTT. Translation gives CASSFSGPNETLFF.

The chain is built from TRBV5-5 and TRBJ1-2, with D uncertain. V lost 3 bases and J 2 bases, leaving 14 bases between the germline ends. Germline V gene data show CDR1 as SGHKS and CDR2 as YYEKEE (reference sequence). The CDR3 totals 15 residues. The CDR3 spells CASSSISDGNYGYTF. The DNA of the CDR3 is TGTGCCAGCAGCTCGATTTCCGACGGCAACTATGGCTACACCTTC.

This clonotype was detected only a few times. This chain uses TRBV6-5 with TRBJ2-4; D possibly corresponds to TRBD1 (5 bases). Trimming cost V 6 bases and J 4 bases, with 13 bases left between them. Per germline, CDR1 MNHEY and CDR2 SVGAGI. CDR3 length equals 14 residues. The CDR3 protein is CASSPETAKNIQYF. Written as DNA, the CDR3 is TGTGCCAGCAGCCCCGAGACAGCTAAAAACATTCAGTACTTC.

This rearrangement joins TRBV6-2 or TRBV6-3 to TRBJ2-7, with D hard to call. CDR3 length: 14 residues. V was trimmed by 0 bases and J by 6 bases, leaving 12 bases between them. CDR1 MNHEY and CDR2 SVGEGT come from the germline V gene. The CDR3 is CASSYSSPAGEQYF. DNA for the CDR3: TGTGCCAGCAGTTACTCGAGTCCAGCTGGCGAGCAGTACTTC.

Remarks on this clonotype: Germline is not matched at one junction end, which may reflect a read error. The V gene is TRBV24-1, the J gene TRBJ2-1; TRBD2 aligns across 10 bases. Germline loops: CDR1 KGHDR, CDR2 SFDVKD. CDR3 length: 18 amino acids. The CDR3 region is CAASDPNEKRGGYNEQFF. The CDR3 region has the DNA TGTGCCGCCAGTGACCCCAATGAGAAGCGGGGGGGCTACAATGAGCAGTTCTTC.

The rearrangement joins TRBV20-1 to TRBJ2-2; TRBD1 agrees at 7 bases. V shed 3 bases, J shed 6 bases, and the junction held 7 bases outside the gene matches. The CDR3 is 14 amino acids. Per germline, CDR1 DFQATT and CDR2 SNEGSKA (reference sequence). The CDR3 here is CSASRQGRPGELFF. The CDR3, as DNA: TGCAGTGCTAGCAGACAGGGCCGGCCCGGGGAGCTGTTTTTT.

This clonotype has a count of ten or more. J is TRBJ1-2 and V is TRBV20-1; D is possibly TRBD1 (6 bases). Trimming left V 0 bases short and J 5 bases short, with 13 bases between. The CDR3 totals 14 residues. Germline V lookup: CDR1 DFQATT, CDR2 SNEGSKA (reference sequence). The CDR3 DNA reads TGCAGTGCTAGAGAGAGGGGGAACTTTTATGGCTACACCTTC. This sequence encodes CSARERGNFYGYTF.

The chain carries TRBV5-1 and TRBJ1-2, with D hard to call. This CDR3 is 16 amino acids long. Trimming took 3 bases from V and 8 from J, leaving 23 bases between them. The germline CDR1 and CDR2 sequences are SGHRS and YFSETQ. The CDR3 DNA sequence: TGCGCCAGCAGCTGGGAGTTTCCTGGTGGCCGGAGAGGCTACACCTTC. It specifies CASSWEFPGGRRGYTF.

This sequence joins TRBV7-3 and TRBJ2-3; 8 bases line up with TRBD2. J lost 0 bases, V lost 1 base, and 6 bases had no gene match. The length of the CDR3 is 17 residues. Germline CDR1 reads SGHTA; CDR2 reads FQGTGA. The CDR3 coding sequence is TGTGCCAGCAGCTTAAATCCAGCGGGGGTGAGCACAGATACGCAGTATTTT. Its protein is CASSLNPAGVSTDTQYF.

This clonotype was observed a few times. The chain employs TRBV7-8 and TRBJ2-3, with unresolved D. From germline, CDR1 is SGHVS and CDR2 FQNEAQ. The CDR3 is made up of 17 amino acids. V lost 5 bases to trimming and J lost 3 bases, with 21 bases between them. CDR3 nucleotides: TGTGCCAGCAGCAAAGGGCCAACGGGTTCCAAGACAGATACGCAGTATTTT. This encodes CASSKGPTGSKTDTQYF.

The chain employs TRBV29-1 and TRBJ1-5; D gene ambiguous. V was trimmed by 6 bases and J by 0 bases, leaving 9 bases between them. CDR3 size: 13 residues. Germline loops: CDR1 SQVTM, CDR2 ANQGSEA. Here the CDR3 DNA reads TGCAGCGTCCAAGTAGATAGCAATCAGCCCCAGCATTTT. Protein product: CSVQVDSNQPQHF.

This rearrangement joins TRBV7-9 to TRBJ1-2; possible D gene TRBD1, 6 bases. The CDR3 runs to 14 residues. CDR1 is SEHNR and CDR2 is FQNEAQ in the germline V gene (reference sequence). Trimming left V 2 bases short and J 2 bases short, with 9 bases between. CDR3 bases: TGTGCCAGCAGCTTAAACGGACAGAACTATGGCTACACCTTC. Translating it yields CASSLNGQNYGYTF.